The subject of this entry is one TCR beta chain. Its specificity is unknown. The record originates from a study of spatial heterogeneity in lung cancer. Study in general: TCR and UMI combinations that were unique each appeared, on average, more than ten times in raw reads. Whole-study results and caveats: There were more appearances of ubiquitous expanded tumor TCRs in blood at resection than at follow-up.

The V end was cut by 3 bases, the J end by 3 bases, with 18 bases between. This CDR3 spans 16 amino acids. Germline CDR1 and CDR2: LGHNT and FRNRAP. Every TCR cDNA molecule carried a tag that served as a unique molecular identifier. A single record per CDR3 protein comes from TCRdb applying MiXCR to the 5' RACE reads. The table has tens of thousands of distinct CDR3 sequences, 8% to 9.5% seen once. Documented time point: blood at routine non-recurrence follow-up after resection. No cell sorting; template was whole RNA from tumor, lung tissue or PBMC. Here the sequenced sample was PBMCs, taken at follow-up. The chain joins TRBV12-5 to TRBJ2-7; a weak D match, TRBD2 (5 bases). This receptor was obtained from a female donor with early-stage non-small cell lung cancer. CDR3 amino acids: CASGFELVRVNYEQYF. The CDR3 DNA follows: TGTGCTAGTGGTTTTGAACTCGTGAGGGTTAACTACGAGCAGTACTTC.